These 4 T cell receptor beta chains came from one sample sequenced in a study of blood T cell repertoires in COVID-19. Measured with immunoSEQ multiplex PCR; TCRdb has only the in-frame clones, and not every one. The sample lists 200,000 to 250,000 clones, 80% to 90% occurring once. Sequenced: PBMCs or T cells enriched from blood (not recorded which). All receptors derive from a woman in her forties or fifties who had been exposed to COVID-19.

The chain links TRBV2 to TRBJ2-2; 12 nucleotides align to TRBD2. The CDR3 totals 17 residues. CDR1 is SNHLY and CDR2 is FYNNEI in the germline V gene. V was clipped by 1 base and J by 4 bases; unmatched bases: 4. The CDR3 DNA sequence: TGTGCCAGCAGTGAAGTAGGGACTAGCGGGTTCACCGGGGAGCTGTTTTTT. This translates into CASSEVGTSGFTGELFF.

CDR3 DNA sequence: TGTGCCAGCAGCTTTCGGACAGGGGGCGGAGGCTACACCTTC. It specifies CASSFRTGGGGYTF. The chain employs TRBV5-4 and TRBJ1-2; TRBD1 aligns across 11 bases. This CDR3 contains 14 residues. J gave up 8 bases and V 2 bases, and 5 bases lay outside the gene matches. CDR1 and CDR2 (germline): SGHNT, YYREEE (reference sequence).

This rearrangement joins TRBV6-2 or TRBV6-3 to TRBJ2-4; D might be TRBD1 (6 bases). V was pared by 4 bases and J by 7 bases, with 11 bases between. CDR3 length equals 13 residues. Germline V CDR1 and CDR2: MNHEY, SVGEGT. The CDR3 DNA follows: TGTGCCAGCAGTTTAGACAGGACGAACATTCAGTACTTC. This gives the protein CASSLDRTNIQYF.

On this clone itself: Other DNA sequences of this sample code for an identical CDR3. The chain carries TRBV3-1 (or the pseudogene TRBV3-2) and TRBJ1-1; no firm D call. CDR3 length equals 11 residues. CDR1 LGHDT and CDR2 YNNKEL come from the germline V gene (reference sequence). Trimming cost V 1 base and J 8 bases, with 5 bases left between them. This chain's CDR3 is CASSQGREAFF. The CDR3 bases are TGTGCCAGCAGCCAAGGCAGGGAAGCTTTCTTT.